These T cell receptor beta chains were read from a single sample in a study of T cells in Graves' hyperthyroidism and ophthalmopathy. One entry per CDR3 protein, called by TCRdb with MiXCR from the multiplex PCR reads. The data contain just under 750,000 distinct CDR3 sequences, around a third of them singletons. Sequencing used blood. These receptors all come from a woman aged 40 to 55 with Graves' hyperthyroidism. Both conserved end residues are part of each CDR3. The D gene is left open where the match is weak. Rows give clone size only sometimes, using once, few, many, or a class for an expanded clone.

j_gene: TRBJ2-5; d_gene: .; v_gene: TRBV20-1; abundance: many; CDR3nt: TGCAGTGCTAGTCCGAGGGTCCAAGAGACCCAGTACTTC; CDR3aa: CSASPRVQETQYF
j_gene: TRBJ2-1; d_gene: TRBD1; v_gene: TRBV20-1; abundance: few; CDR3nt: TGCAGTGCGTTATACAGGGGCGCAGCTACCCACAATGAGCAGTTCTTC; CDR3aa: CSALYRGAATHNEQFF
j_gene: TRBJ1-6; d_gene: .; v_gene: TRBV5-8; abundance: few; CDR3nt: TGTGCCAGCAGCCCAAACCCCCTGAGCTCCTATAATTCACCCCTCCACTTT; CDR3aa: CASSPNPLSSYNSPLHF
j_gene: TRBJ1-1; d_gene: TRBD1; v_gene: TRBV7-9; abundance: .; CDR3nt: TGTGCCAGCAGAGGTGACAGGGACCAAATAAACACTGAAGCTTTCTTT; CDR3aa: CASRGDRDQINTEAFF
j_gene: TRBJ1-2; d_gene: .; v_gene: TRBV7-8; abundance: many; CDR3nt: TGTGCCAGCAGCTTCGCCGCAGGGAACGAGGGTTATGGCTACACCTTC; CDR3aa: CASSFAAGNEGYGYTF
j_gene: TRBJ2-5; d_gene: TRBD2; v_gene: TRBV12-3/TRBV12-4; abundance: .; CDR3nt: TGTGCCAGCAGTTACAAAGCGGGAGGCCAAGAGACCCAGTACTTC; CDR3aa: CASSYKAGGQETQYF
j_gene: TRBJ1-5; d_gene: .; v_gene: TRBV4-3; abundance: .; CDR3nt: TGCGCCAGCAGCCAAGAGGTAGATCGACCCCAGCATTTT; CDR3aa: CASSQEVDRPQHF
j_gene: TRBJ2-3; d_gene: .; v_gene: TRBV7-8; abundance: few; CDR3nt: TGTGCCAGCAGCTTACCTCAGACCCCAGATACGCAGTATTTT; CDR3aa: CASSLPQTPDTQYF
j_gene: TRBJ1-1; d_gene: TRBD1; v_gene: TRBV9; abundance: many; CDR3nt: TGTGCCAGCAGCACCCGGGACAGCTTGAACACTGAAGCTTTCTTT; CDR3aa: CASSTRDSLNTEAFF
j_gene: TRBJ2-7; d_gene: .; v_gene: TRBV10-3; abundance: .; CDR3nt: TGTGCCAGCAGTTACTTGCCGGGTAGGCACGAGCAGTACTTC; CDR3aa: CASSYLPGRHEQYF
j_gene: TRBJ1-1; d_gene: .; v_gene: TRBV5-5; abundance: many; CDR3nt: TGTGCCAGCAGCTTGGTAACGGTGGGTGAAGCTTTCTTT; CDR3aa: CASSLVTVGEAFF
j_gene: TRBJ2-1; d_gene: .; v_gene: TRBV7-3; abundance: .; CDR3nt: TGTGCCAGCAGCGCGGGACAGAACAATGAGCAGTTCTTC; CDR3aa: CASSAGQNNEQFF
j_gene: TRBJ2-7; d_gene: .; v_gene: TRBV6-5; abundance: .; CDR3nt: TGTGCCAGCAGTTACTCAAGTTGGGGGTACGAGCAGTACTTC; CDR3aa: CASSYSSWGYEQYF
j_gene: TRBJ1-5; d_gene: .; v_gene: TRBV10-3; abundance: .; CDR3nt: TGTGCCATCAGTGAGTCGAACAGGGATCAGCCCCAGCATTTT; CDR3aa: CAISESNRDQPQHF
j_gene: TRBJ1-2; d_gene: TRBD1; v_gene: TRBV7-2; abundance: few; CDR3nt: TGTGCCAGCAGCTTGGCCTTCGGGACAGGGAACAACTATGGCTACACCTTC; CDR3aa: CASSLAFGTGNNYGYTF
j_gene: TRBJ2-6; d_gene: .; v_gene: TRBV6-1; abundance: .; CDR3nt: TGTGCCAGCGGGACCCAGAACTCTGGGGCCAACGTCCTGACTTTC; CDR3aa: CASGTQNSGANVLTF
j_gene: TRBJ1-5; d_gene: TRBD1; v_gene: TRBV4-3; abundance: few; CDR3nt: TGCGCCAGCAGCCAAGAGACAGGGTTTAACAATCAGCCCCAGCATTTT; CDR3aa: CASSQETGFNNQPQHF
j_gene: TRBJ1-5; d_gene: .; v_gene: TRBV7-8; abundance: .; CDR3nt: TGCGCCAGCAGCCAAAAGGGCCCTAGCAATCAGCCCCAGCATTTT; CDR3aa: CASSQKGPSNQPQHF
j_gene: TRBJ2-6; d_gene: .; v_gene: TRBV10-1; abundance: .; CDR3nt: TGCGCCAGCAGTGAGGACACAGGGGCCAACGTCCTGACTTTC; CDR3aa: CASSEDTGANVLTF
j_gene: TRBJ1-2; d_gene: .; v_gene: TRBV12-3/TRBV12-4; abundance: many; CDR3nt: TGTGCCAGCAGCATTGGTTCAATGGGCTATGGCTACACCTTC; CDR3aa: CASSIGSMGYGYTF
j_gene: TRBJ1-3; d_gene: TRBD1; v_gene: TRBV4-1; abundance: .; CDR3nt: TGCGCCAGCAGCCGACCGGGACAGGACTCTGGAAACACCATATATTTT; CDR3aa: CASSRPGQDSGNTIYF
j_gene: TRBJ1-1; d_gene: .; v_gene: TRBV20-1; abundance: few; CDR3nt: TGCAGTGCTGTACGGGTCTCTCGGTACACTGAAGCTTTCTTT; CDR3aa: CSAVRVSRYTEAFF
j_gene: TRBJ1-2; d_gene: .; v_gene: TRBV25-1; abundance: many; CDR3nt: TGTGCCAGCAGTGATACTATCGGCTACACCTTC; CDR3aa: CASSDTIGYTF
j_gene: TRBJ2-5; d_gene: TRBD1; v_gene: TRBV24-1; abundance: .; CDR3nt: TGTGCCACCAGTGCCATTGACAGGGGGAAGGAGACCCAGTACTTC; CDR3aa: CATSAIDRGKETQYF
j_gene: TRBJ1-6; d_gene: .; v_gene: TRBV4-1; abundance: .; CDR3nt: TGCGTCAGCAGCCAAGAGACGGCCGGGGTGCCCCTCCACTTT; CDR3aa: CVSSQETAGVPLHF
j_gene: TRBJ2-7; d_gene: TRBD2; v_gene: TRBV19; abundance: .; CDR3nt: TGTGCCAGTAGTCCTACTCGGACTAGCGACTCCTACGAGCAGTACTTC; CDR3aa: CASSPTRTSDSYEQYF
j_gene: TRBJ1-2; d_gene: .; v_gene: TRBV11-2; abundance: few; CDR3nt: TGTGCCAGCAGCTTGTTTTCGGGAGCCTACTATGGCTACACCTTC; CDR3aa: CASSLFSGAYYGYTF
j_gene: TRBJ1-2; d_gene: TRBD1; v_gene: TRBV7-9; abundance: many; CDR3nt: TGTGCCAGCAGCACGCAGGACAGGGACTATGGCTACACCTTC; CDR3aa: CASSTQDRDYGYTF
j_gene: TRBJ1-2; d_gene: .; v_gene: TRBV11-2; abundance: .; CDR3nt: TGTGCCAGCAGCGCCGGACAGTTTTCTGAGGGCTACACCTTC; CDR3aa: CASSAGQFSEGYTF
j_gene: TRBJ2-6; d_gene: .; v_gene: TRBV6-5; abundance: .; CDR3nt: TGTGCCATCAGTTACTCATTAGGTGGGGCCAACGTCCTGACTTTC; CDR3aa: CAISYSLGGANVLTF
j_gene: TRBJ1-4; d_gene: .; v_gene: TRBV19; abundance: .; CDR3nt: TGTGCCTCGTCCGGGGAGGGGTTGCGGGAAAAACTGTTTTTT; CDR3aa: CASSGEGLREKLFF
j_gene: TRBJ2-1; d_gene: .; v_gene: TRBV7-9; abundance: .; CDR3nt: TGTGCCAACAACGGGAGTAGCGGTGGCAATGAGCAGTTCTTC; CDR3aa: CANNGSSGGNEQFF
j_gene: TRBJ2-5; d_gene: TRBD2; v_gene: TRBV20-1; abundance: .; CDR3nt: TGCAGTGCTAGACCCCCGGGGGGGGCCCAAACCCAGTACTTC; CDR3aa: CSARPPGGAQTQYF
j_gene: TRBJ1-5; d_gene: .; v_gene: TRBV7-2; abundance: .; CDR3nt: TGTGCCAGCAGCGTAGCGGGAGGGTTAGGCGAGCAGCCCCAGCATTTT; CDR3aa: CASSVAGGLGEQPQHF
j_gene: TRBJ2-7; d_gene: TRBD1; v_gene: TRBV28; abundance: .; CDR3nt: TGTGCCAGCAGTGGGACCGGGACAGTAAACAAGCAGTACTTC; CDR3aa: CASSGTGTVNKQYF
j_gene: TRBJ1-1; d_gene: TRBD1; v_gene: TRBV5-1; abundance: .; CDR3nt: TGTGCCAGCAGTGAACAGGGGGCCTCTGCTTTCTTT; CDR3aa: CASSEQGASAFF
j_gene: TRBJ1-1; d_gene: TRBD1; v_gene: TRBV3-1; abundance: few; CDR3nt: TGTGCCAGCAGCCAATCCGACAGGGGGCGCGCAGCTTTCTTT; CDR3aa: CASSQSDRGRAAFF
j_gene: TRBJ1-2; d_gene: .; v_gene: TRBV29-1; abundance: many; CDR3nt: TGCAGCGTTGAAGAGGTAAATGACTATGGCTACACCTTC; CDR3aa: CSVEEVNDYGYTF
j_gene: TRBJ2-6; d_gene: .; v_gene: TRBV25-1; abundance: once; CDR3nt: TGTGCCAGCAGTGCTAGAGTAGGTTCAGGCTCGGCCTCTGGGGCCAACGTCCTGACTTTC; CDR3aa: CASSARVGSGSASGANVLTF
j_gene: TRBJ1-2; d_gene: .; v_gene: TRBV7-9; abundance: .; CDR3nt: TGTGCCAGCAGCACCCGACGGGGGGGTTCGGAAGGCTACACCTTC; CDR3aa: CASSTRRGGSEGYTF
j_gene: TRBJ2-3; d_gene: TRBD1; v_gene: TRBV7-2; abundance: .; CDR3nt: TGTGCCAGCAGCTTAGCGGACAGGTCCACAGATACGCAGTATTTT; CDR3aa: CASSLADRSTDTQYF
j_gene: TRBJ1-1; d_gene: .; v_gene: TRBV9; abundance: .; CDR3nt: TGTGCCAGCAGCGTCACAGGGTGCGCTGAAGCTTTCTTT; CDR3aa: CASSVTGCAEAFF
j_gene: TRBJ1-6; d_gene: .; v_gene: TRBV12-3/TRBV12-4; abundance: .; CDR3nt: TGTGCCAGCAGTTTCCCCGGGAATTCACCCCTCCACTTT; CDR3aa: CASSFPGNSPLHF
j_gene: TRBJ1-2; d_gene: .; v_gene: TRBV10-3; abundance: many; CDR3nt: TGTGCCATCAGTGCCGGGGAGGGAGATGGCTACACCTTC; CDR3aa: CAISAGEGDGYTF
j_gene: TRBJ2-3; d_gene: .; v_gene: TRBV14; abundance: .; CDR3nt: TGTGCCAGCAGCCAAGATCCGGCAGATACGCAGTATTTT; CDR3aa: CASSQDPADTQYF
j_gene: TRBJ1-4; d_gene: .; v_gene: TRBV6-6; abundance: .; CDR3nt: TGTGCCAGCAGCCCGGGACGGAATAATGAAAAACTGTTTTTT; CDR3aa: CASSPGRNNEKLFF
j_gene: TRBJ1-2; d_gene: TRBD1; v_gene: TRBV20-1; abundance: many; CDR3nt: TGCAGTGCTGCCGGGACAGGGGGCGGTTATGGCTACACCTTC; CDR3aa: CSAAGTGGGYGYTF
j_gene: TRBJ1-1; d_gene: TRBD1; v_gene: TRBV10-3; abundance: once; CDR3nt: TGTGCCATCAGTACAGGGGGCGCAGGGACTGAAGCTTTCTTT; CDR3aa: CAISTGGAGTEAFF
j_gene: TRBJ2-5; d_gene: .; v_gene: TRBV29-1; abundance: many; CDR3nt: TGCAGCGTTGTCCCCGGGGGACAGTTGGAGACCCAGTACTTC; CDR3aa: CSVVPGGQLETQYF
j_gene: TRBJ1-2; d_gene: .; v_gene: TRBV2; abundance: .; CDR3nt: TGTGCCAGCAGTGAGGCTGGGGGGCCTGGGGCGTATGGCTACACCTTC; CDR3aa: CASSEAGGPGAYGYTF
j_gene: TRBJ1-1; d_gene: .; v_gene: TRBV5-1; abundance: .; CDR3nt: TGCGCCAGCAGCGCAGACACGGGTGCAGGGGAAGCTTTCTTT; CDR3aa: CASSADTGAGEAFF
j_gene: TRBJ1-2; d_gene: .; v_gene: TRBV19; abundance: few; CDR3nt: TGTGCCAGTAGTATTAGTTCAGGGGCCTATGGCTACACCTTC; CDR3aa: CASSISSGAYGYTF
j_gene: TRBJ2-3; d_gene: .; v_gene: TRBV20-1; abundance: .; CDR3nt: TGCAGTGCTTCTCACACAGATACGCAGTATTTT; CDR3aa: CSASHTDTQYF
j_gene: TRBJ2-7; d_gene: TRBD1; v_gene: TRBV9; abundance: few; CDR3nt: TGTGCCAGCAGCGTAGGAGGACAGGTGCCCTACGAGCAGTACTTC; CDR3aa: CASSVGGQVPYEQYF
j_gene: TRBJ2-7; d_gene: .; v_gene: TRBV7-9; abundance: many; CDR3nt: TGTGCCAGCAGCGCAAGGGGGGACTACGAGCAGTACTTC; CDR3aa: CASSARGDYEQYF
j_gene: TRBJ1-2; d_gene: .; v_gene: TRBV7-9; abundance: many; CDR3nt: TGTGCCAGCAGCTCCACAGGTTCGAACTATGGCTACACCTTC; CDR3aa: CASSSTGSNYGYTF
j_gene: TRBJ1-5; d_gene: .; v_gene: TRBV7-2; abundance: .; CDR3nt: TGTGCCAGCAGTTACTCGTCGGCTCACAATCAGCCCCAGCATTTT; CDR3aa: CASSYSSAHNQPQHF